This T cell receptor (beta chain) derives from a study of cytomegalovirus exposure and HLA in healthy donors (dated by TCRdb to the late 2010s). In the study overall: In an earlier analysis of some 610 of the donors, approximately 260 Gb of sequence data and 90 million to 120 million unique TCR beta sequences from 180 million or so T cells were reported. An early release that covered fewer than 750 HLA-typed donors contained approximately 300 gigabases of sequencing data and 70 million to 100 million unique TCR sequences. Of the roughly 420 genotyped donors, approximately 80% were placed in the genetic ancestry cluster associated with self-reported Caucasian donors. The study was designed to test whether signatures of past pathogen exposure could be identified by cataloging public T cell receptors. Using immunosequencing, the study profiled T cell repertoires from about 620 subjects and related those repertoires to cytomegalovirus serostatus. A separate validation cohort of roughly 130 different subjects was used in addition to the approximately 700-subject first cohort. To predict cytomegalovirus infection status, the study combined high-throughput TCR immunosequencing, statistical association of individual TCRs with disease status, and machine learning. To study patterns of TCR occurrence, a later analysis re-analyzed previously published TCR beta repertoires from around 670 donors and added high-resolution HLA genotyping. In the later analysis, no new phenotypic data were used to find candidate immune exposures; instead, reliance was placed on TCR beta sequences and their occurrence across donors. An earlier analysis of approximately 500 of the donors applied high-throughput TCR beta sequencing to assess whether each TCR beta V gene segment acted as functional or pseudogenic. Donor age, sex, ethnicity and CMV serostatus were compiled alongside the repertoire data. A later genetic analysis used genome-wide SNP genotypes for about three fifths of the 666 donors, treating that subset as a discovery cohort. All discovery cohort repertoires had been generated using a single sequencing platform. Class I and class II HLA loci were covered by the typing at four-digit resolution. Typing coverage differed by locus: A, B, C, DRB1 and DQB1 were typed in roughly 620-630 donors, DQA1 in around 500, DPA1 in approximately 600, and DPB1 in just under 490. Because of strong linkage in the cohort, five DR-DQ haplotypes were treated as single units for association and clustering. Among about 410 genotyped donors of the cohort, an average of around 250,000 unique TCR beta nucleotide sequences was sequenced per donor, of which about 18% were non-productive.

On this clone itself: What this receptor recognizes is not known. Base qualities were left out, and no much larger clone turns up one base away.

Counted from cysteine to phenylalanine, this CDR3 has 15 amino acids. CDR3 DNA is the only sequence kept; it has 45 bases, read in frame from the first base. Reading the germline V gene gives CDR1 SGHRS and CDR2 YFSETQ. V is pruned by 7 bases and J by 2 bases, leaving 10 bases of the junction without a gene match. Study-wide findings and limitations: Most TCR sequences were seen in very few donors, while some public TCRs were found in many individuals. Correlated functional status among segregating V segments might reflect linkage disequilibrium, but an unknown experimental factor could not be ruled out. In the study, approximately 150 TCR beta chains were listed as associated with cytomegalovirus. In a later analysis, HLA-associated TCR beta chains were found to be more clonally expanded and to have lower generation probabilities than equally common non-associated chains. Strong co-occurrence of HLA alleles, especially DR and DQ, made assigning TCR associations to individual alleles difficult. In a later analysis, several top co-occurrence clusters were reported to appear linked to parvovirus B19, influenza, CMV and Epstein-Barr virus. An association between a missense DCLRE1C variant and V-gene and J-gene trimming of TCR beta chains was found in a later genetic analysis and replicated in an independent cohort. Because HLA typing was missing for some donors at each locus, association tests included only the typed subset. A later analysis found that TCR association rates varied across HLA loci, with DRB1 alleles showing the most associated TCRs and HLA-C alleles the fewest. This cohort had only TCR beta chains sequenced, and the lack of alpha or paired-chain data limited which features could be detected. Because the 87-base-pair reads could not distinguish some IMGT-functional V segments, including TRBV6-2 and TRBV6-3, those segments were excluded. A later analysis associated 16,951 TCR beta sequences with specific HLA alleles at a false discovery rate of 0.05. In both the original and validation cohorts, the classifier was reported to diagnose cytomegalovirus status with high specificity and sensitivity. Broadly in line with IMGT annotations, most TCR beta V segments showed up in productive rearrangements about 87% or about 30% of the time in an earlier analysis of 450 to 600 of the donors. According to the authors, the approach could potentially be generalized to other disease states and immunological phenotypes. The only immune exposure information available for the cohort was CMV serostatus. Sequencing depth was assumed to be roughly uniform across donors in the presence/absence analyses, though that assumption may not hold. A later analysis found that most CMV-associated TCR beta chains appeared HLA-restricted, with HLA associations seemingly driven largely by CMV exposure. A later genetic analysis reported fewer N-insertions in productive TCRs among donors in an Asian-associated ancestry cluster than the roughly 620-donor mean. In vitro tests confirmed that a few of the cytomegalovirus-associated TCR beta chains recognize cytomegalovirus antigens. Some 15 rarely observed V segments, including chromosome 9 orphons, were excluded from the earlier analysis of just under 600 of the donors because counts were too low. A further reported finding was that TCR beta sequences accurately predicted the HLA-A and HLA-B alleles for most subjects in the first cohort. A cluster of highly shared sequence variants was judged likely to represent a technical artifact of the sequencing pipeline.

Library preparation used the immunoSEQ multiplex PCR assay. For the multiplex PCR, a mixture combining 60 forward primers for TCR Vbeta segments and 13 reverse primers for TCR Jbeta segments was used. The CDR3 region of rearranged TCR beta genes was amplified from genomic DNA by a multiplex PCR assay. On the Illumina HiSeq System, the amplified TCR beta libraries were sequenced as 87-base-pair reads. In the original analysis: A later analysis tallied 80 million to 95 million unique TCR beta chains across the 640 or so repertoires, and about 12 million of those chains were shared by two or more donors. Raw reads were error-corrected and collapsed into unique sequences with a nearest-neighbor algorithm that merged closely related sequences to remove PCR and sequencing errors. V, D and J gene segments were assigned by aligning CDR3 sequences to IMGT reference sequences. For a sequence to be retained, at least a six-nucleotide match to both a V gene segment and a J gene segment was required. A rearrangement counted as productive if the CDR3 had no stop codons and remained in frame with V and J, and every other rearrangement counted as non-productive. Following IMGT convention, CDR3 was defined as the stretch from the second conserved V-encoded cysteine to the conserved J-encoded phenylalanine. The earlier analysis of roughly 590 of the donors excluded sequences that lacked an unambiguous match to a single V gene segment. In an earlier analysis of some 590 of the donors, V segments were called functional above 56.7% productive rearrangements and were called segregating when the between-donor standard deviation exceeded 5%. A statistical classification framework was developed to diagnose cytomegalovirus status using the catalog of TCR beta chain sequences. In a later analysis, V and J genes were assigned by comparing TCR nucleotide sequences against IMGT/GENE-DB human TR gene sequences. Using the TCRdist pipeline, a later analysis assigned CDR3 sequences along with most-parsimonious VDJ recombination scenarios. A later analysis defined each TCR beta chain by its CDR3 amino acid sequence plus V-gene family, and excluded reads lacking a unique V-gene family. A later analysis removed 592 highly shared, low-generation-probability nucleotide sequences to deal with suspected cross-contamination and a sequencing artifact. In a later analysis, a clonal expansion index for each public chain was calculated from normalized within-repertoire ranks of inferred template counts. In a later analysis, generation probabilities were computed with a VDJ recombination model fitted to out-of-frame rearrangements, and the resulting probabilities were checked against IGoR. In a later analysis, TCR-TCR, TCR-HLA and TCR-CMV co-occurrence was scored with hypergeometric tests, and a repertoire-size bias correction was applied to TCR pairs. To estimate false discovery rates, a later analysis permuted the HLA or CMV assignments 20 times. In a later analysis, co-occurring TCRs were grouped using DBSCAN, with TCRdist sequence similarity added in when clustering inside HLA-allele-positive subsets. Repertoires with fewer than 30,000 or more than 120,000 public chains, plus five repertoires with anomalous nucleotide sharing, were excluded from co-occurrence clustering. TCRdb obtained this table from immuneACCESS and retained in-frame rearrangements with V and J assigned. These tables miss some clones; where compared with another copy, unresolved V genes account for less than half of the shortfall, and the remainder is unexplained. V, J and clone size are taken as reported in that table, and D and trimming were inferred from the DNA itself. For this sample there are some 120,000 clones; 15% to 20% appear just once. The top ten clonotypes cover approximately 2.9% of the sample.

The cohort consisted of some 730 healthy bone marrow donors. All cohort members were sampled while nominally healthy, although unrecorded immune exposures were likely present. The donor tested CMV seropositive, placing the donor among the 289 seropositive members of the cohort. A peripheral blood sample was collected from each donor, and TCR beta sequencing was performed on peripheral blood mononuclear cells. Genomic DNA extraction from the blood cell samples was performed with the Qiagen DNeasy Blood Extraction Kit. The receptor's source is a female donor in good health and CMV-seropositive. Recombination connected TRBV5-1 to TRBJ1-2; the junction holds 8 bases that match TRBD1. Sequencing input: PBMCs. The DNA reads as follows: TGCGCCAGCGGGACAGGAGGGGGTGGAAACTATGGCTACACCTTC. The translation is CASGTGGGGNYGYTF. Joined to the reference TRBV5-1 and TRBJ1-2 proteins, this CDR3 gives the full variable domain: KAGVTQTPRYLIKTRGQQVTLSCSPISGHRSVSWYQQTPGQGLQFLFEYFSETQRNKGNFPGRFSGRQFSNSRSEMNVSTLELGDSALYLCASGTGGGGNYGYTFGSGTRLTVV.